In this sample, the clone carrying this T cell receptor (beta chain) turned up a few times. The antigen is undetermined. This record comes from a study of beta chain features in type 1 diabetes. The sequenced template was cDNA made from the entire isolated RNA. TCRdb's copy holds only in-frame clones and misses some; the assay was immunoSEQ multiplex PCR. The table records 200,000 to 300,000 clones, 27% of them present only once. Whole-study findings and limits: VDJ junctions from patients with type 1 diabetes contained fewer insertions and more deletions.

Germline V gives CDR1 SQVTM, CDR2 ANQGSEA. There are 17 residues in the CDR3. Germline trimming cut 0 bases from V and 1 base from J; bases unmatched to any gene: 8. The TCR sequence derives from a man aged 30 to 45 in good health. The sample comprised central memory CD4+ T cells from blood. The rearrangement joins TRBV29-1 to TRBJ2-3, with 9 bases lining up with TRBD2. CDR3 DNA sequence: TGCAGCGTTGAAGATGTTCAGACTAGCGGTCGCACAGATACGCAGTATTTT. Amino acids: CSVEDVQTSGRTDTQYF.